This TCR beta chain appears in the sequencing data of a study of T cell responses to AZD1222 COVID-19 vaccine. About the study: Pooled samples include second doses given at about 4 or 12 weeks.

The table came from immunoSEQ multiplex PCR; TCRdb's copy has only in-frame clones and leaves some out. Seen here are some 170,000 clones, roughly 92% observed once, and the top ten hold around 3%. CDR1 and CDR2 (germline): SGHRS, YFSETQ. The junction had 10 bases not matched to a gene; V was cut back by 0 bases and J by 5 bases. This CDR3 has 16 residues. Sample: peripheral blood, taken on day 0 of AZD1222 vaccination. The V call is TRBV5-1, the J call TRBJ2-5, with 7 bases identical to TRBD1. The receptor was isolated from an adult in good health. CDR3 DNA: TGCGCCAGCAGCTTGGCCCACAGGGGCCGTGGGGAGACCCAGTACTTC. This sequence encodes CASSLAHRGRGETQYF.